The 30 T cell receptor beta chains presented below share a single source sample, sequenced in a study of cytomegalovirus exposure and HLA in healthy donors (dated by TCRdb to 2017 to 2019). Library generation was performed with the immunoSEQ multiplex PCR assay. A mixture of 60 forward primers for TCR Vbeta segments and 13 reverse primers for TCR Jbeta segments was used in the multiplex PCR. Here the immuneACCESS table is served through TCRdb, limited to in-frame sequences with V and J called. Missing clones are a known gap in these copies; in checked studies unresolved V genes cover under half, and the rest lacks a known reason. Counted in this sample were approximately 140,000 clones; roughly 77% of them appeared once. In total, the top ten clones hold 2.2% of the sample. Material: PBMCs. The receptors were sampled from a man younger than 45 in good health and CMV-seronegative.

This chain joins TRBV7-3 and TRBJ1-1; D is undetermined. Trimming left V 5 bases short and J 7 bases short, with 20 bases between. The V gene's germline CDR1 is SGHTA and CDR2 FQGTGA. This CDR3 has 15 amino acids. The DNA for the CDR3 is TGTGCCAGCAGCCGAACCGCAGGACGGGGTGATGAAGCTTTCTTT. Translated, it gives CASSRTAGRGDEAFF.

The chain links TRBV5-6 to TRBJ2-2; the D gene is possibly TRBD2 (5 bases). Germline lookup yields CDR1 SGHDT and CDR2 YYEEEE. Trimming shortened V by 4 bases and J by 1 base, and 8 bases separated the two germline ends. The CDR3 totals 14 residues. The CDR3 bases are TGTGCCAGCAGCCGTGGGAGGAACACCGGGGAGCTGTTTTTT. Amino acid sequence: CASSRGRNTGELFF.

This chain connects TRBV5-1 to TRBJ2-2; 7 bases map to TRBD1. The CDR3 runs to 16 residues. Germline CDR1 SGHRS, CDR2 YFSETQ. The junction had 5 bases not matched to a gene; V was cut back by 3 bases and J by 0 bases. In nucleotides, the CDR3 is TGCGCCAGCAGCTCCTCCGGGACAGCGAACACCGGGGAGCTGTTTTTT. Protein sequence: CASSSSGTANTGELFF.

For this clone: Additional DNA sequences in this sample encode the identical CDR3. The V gene is TRBV4-1, the J gene TRBJ1-1; no definite D call. CDR3 length equals 13 residues. Germline V gives CDR1 MGHRA, CDR2 YSYEKL. Trimming left V 1 base short and J 3 bases short, with 6 bases between. In DNA form, the CDR3 reads TGCGCCAGCAGCCAAGGTCCCTACACTGAAGCTTTCTTT. It yields the protein CASSQGPYTEAFF.

This clone is classed as medium-sized. The chain carries TRBV18 and TRBJ2-3; D unclear. The CDR3 runs 12 residues. The germline V and J ends were trimmed by 3 bases and 2 bases, with 3 bases remaining between them. Germline values: CDR1 KGHSH, CDR2 LQKENI. The DNA of the CDR3 is TGTGCCAGCTCACCCTACACAGATACGCAGTATTTT. Its translation: CASSPYTDTQYF.

On this clone: Its ends do not fully match the called genes, so a read error is possible. The J gene is TRBJ2-1, the V gene TRBV19, with D maybe TRBD1 (5 bases). The CDR3 is 15 amino acids. Germline CDR1 is LNHDA and CDR2 is SQIVND (reference sequence). The CDR3: CASTTHGAKMNEKFF. DNA for the CDR3: TGTGCCAGTACGACGCATGGGGCTAAGATGAATGAGAAGTTCTTC.

CDR3 nucleotides: TGTGCCAGCATGTCTGGTAGCAGGGAATATGGCTACACCTTC. Protein: CASMSGSREYGYTF. This sequence joins TRBV28 and TRBJ1-2, with a tentative D call TRBD1 (5 bases). The CDR3 is 14 residues long. Germline-derived CDR1 and CDR2 are MDHEN and SYDVKM. The V and J ends lost 7 bases and 5 bases respectively, with 17 bases between them.

The chain has TRBV27 and TRBJ2-7; 8 nucleotides agree with TRBD1. CDR3 length equals 13 residues. Germline CDR1 MNHEY, CDR2 SMNVEV (reference sequence). Trimming at V came to 6 bases and at J to 0 bases, leaving 1 base not matched to a gene. The CDR3 DNA sequence: TGTGCCAGCAGACAGGGGGTCTCCTACGAGCAGTACTTC. Translating gives CASRQGVSYEQYF.

The chain carries TRBV9 and TRBJ2-1; 8 bases map to TRBD2. The CDR3 runs 16 residues. Germline CDR1 and CDR2: SGDLS and YYNGEE. With V trimmed by 0 bases and J by 0 bases, 2 bases remained unmatched. The CDR3 region is CASSVAGGSSYNEQFF. In nucleotides, the CDR3 is TGTGCCAGCAGCGTAGCGGGGGGGAGCTCCTACAATGAGCAGTTCTTC.

This chain links TRBV7-2 with TRBJ2-7; 8 bases fit TRBD2. Looked up from germline, CDR1 is SGHTA and CDR2 is FQGNSA. This CDR3 is built from 16 residues. The V gene end was trimmed by 0 bases and the J gene end by 3 bases; junction bases not matched to a gene: 7. The chain's CDR3 is CASSLAAGGAFYEQYF. The CDR3 DNA sequence: TGTGCCAGCAGCTTAGCGGCCGGGGGGGCTTTCTACGAGCAGTACTTC.

The gene calls are TRBV7-6 and TRBJ2-5; D unresolved. Germline CDR1 reads SGHVS; CDR2 reads FNYEAQ. This CDR3 has 14 amino acids. V lost 5 bases, J lost 0 bases, and 10 bases lay in between. The CDR3 region has the DNA TGTGCCAGCAGCGGTATGGAGCACCAAGAGACCCAGTACTTC. As protein: CASSGMEHQETQYF.

The chain combines TRBV29-1 with TRBJ2-2; TRBD1 matches 8 bases. Per germline, CDR1 SQVTM and CDR2 ANQGSEA. The CDR3 has 16 amino acids. V shed 3 bases and J 5 bases; nucleotides not matched to a gene: 11. Here the CDR3 DNA reads TGCAGCGTTGATAGTTGGGGCAGGGGGCGTACCGGGGAGCTGTTTTTT. It yields the protein CSVDSWGRGRTGELFF.

V gene TRBV5-1 combines with J gene TRBJ1-3, with D possibly being TRBD1 (5 bases). Looked up from germline, CDR1 is SGHRS and CDR2 is YFSETQ. The CDR3 runs to 16 residues. V was pared by 0 bases and J by 0 bases, with 10 bases between. As DNA, the CDR3 is TGCGCCAGCAGCTTGGAACGACAGATCTCTGGAAACACCATATATTTT. Protein: CASSLERQISGNTIYF.

The CDR3 protein is CASSLPGVYGYTF. CDR3 DNA sequence: TGTGCCAGCAGTTTACCAGGGGTCTATGGCTACACCTTC. The genes are TRBV27 and TRBJ1-2; D possibly corresponds to TRBD1 (6 bases). The germline V and J ends were trimmed by 2 bases and 4 bases, with 8 bases remaining between them. This CDR3 is 13 amino acids long. CDR1 is MNHEY and CDR2 is SMNVEV in the germline V gene (reference sequence).

This clone has just a few counts. CDR3: CAWSAGIGGGYTF. CDR3 bases: TGTGCCTGGAGCGCCGGGATCGGAGGGGGCTACACCTTC. The chain is built from TRBV30 and TRBJ1-2; D remains unclear. The CDR3 contains 13 residues. The V gene lost 3 bases and the J gene lost 8 bases, with 16 bases spanning the gap. Germline CDR1 and CDR2: GTSNPN and SVGIG (reference sequence).

This clone has just a few counts. The CDR3 region is CASSFGPRGDEQFF. The CDR3 DNA is TGTGCCAGCAGCTTCGGGCCCCGGGGGGATGAGCAGTTCTTC. This chain joins TRBV5-6 and TRBJ2-1; 7 nucleotides match TRBD2. The germline CDR1 and CDR2 sequences are SGHDT and YYEEEE. V lost 2 bases, J lost 8 bases, and 7 bases stayed unmatched. This CDR3 has 14 amino acids.

The chain carries TRBV28 and TRBJ2-1; 10 bases line up with TRBD2. CDR3 size: 16 residues. Germline loops: CDR1 MDHEN, CDR2 SYDVKM. V lost 6 bases to trimming and J lost 0 bases; unmatched junction nucleotides: 5. The CDR3 DNA sequence: TGTGCCAGCAGCTTCGGACTAGCGGTCTCCTACAATGAGCAGTTCTTC. It codes for CASSFGLAVSYNEQFF.

The rearrangement links TRBV4-2 to TRBJ2-1, with a tentative D call TRBD2 (5 bases). V lost 1 base and J lost 8, with 9 bases in between. There are 13 residues in the CDR3. Germline CDR1 is LGHNA and CDR2 is YNFKEQ. The chain's CDR3 is CASSQAGSHEQFF. Written as DNA, the CDR3 is TGTGCCAGCAGCCAAGCGGGATCGCATGAGCAGTTCTTC.

The CDR3 region is CASSPWGPSNYEQYF. In DNA form, the CDR3 reads TGTGCCAGCAGCCCCTGGGGGCCGTCTAACTACGAGCAGTACTTC. The chain joins TRBV7-8 to TRBJ2-7, with D possibly TRBD1 on 6 matching bases. Germline V gene data show CDR1 as SGHVS and CDR2 as FQNEAQ. V was trimmed by 5 bases and J by 3 bases, leaving 17 bases between them. The CDR3 runs to 15 residues.

The CDR3 nucleotides read TGTGCCAGCAGTTTACCGGGTTCCTACAATGAGCAGTTCTTC. The encoded protein is CASSLPGSYNEQFF. The chain is built from TRBV28 and TRBJ2-1; unclear D gene. CDR1 and CDR2 (germline): MDHEN, SYDVKM. Trimming cost V 2 bases and J 1 base, with 6 bases left between them. This CDR3 has 14 amino acids.

The chain joins TRBV6-1 to TRBJ2-1; 10 nucleotides line up with TRBD2. Per the germline V gene, CDR1 is MNHNS and CDR2 is SASEGT. CDR3 length equals 14 residues. Trimming took 6 bases from V and 6 from J; bases not matched to a gene: 5. The CDR3 spells CASRRTSGGNEQFF. In DNA form, the CDR3 reads TGTGCCAGCAGACGGACTAGCGGAGGCAATGAGCAGTTCTTC.

This clone is a singleton in its sample. The chain uses TRBV28 and TRBJ2-1; a weak D match, TRBD2 (5 bases). Trimming removed 2 bases at V and 8 bases at J, with 10 bases between. The CDR3 runs to 13 residues. From germline, CDR1 is MDHEN and CDR2 SYDVKM. CDR3 protein: CASSLTGTYEQFF. The CDR3 DNA is TGTGCCAGCAGTTTAACGGGAACCTATGAGCAGTTCTTC.

This sequence joins TRBV6-5 and TRBJ2-2; a possible D gene is TRBD2 (6 bases). The CDR3 covers 14 residues. Germline CDR1 is MNHEY and CDR2 is SVGAGI. V gave up 5 bases and J gave up 3 bases, with 10 bases separating them. The CDR3 sequence is CASSMGGHTGELFF. In DNA, the CDR3 is TGTGCCAGCAGTATGGGAGGACACACCGGGGAGCTGTTTTTT.

This chain connects TRBV2 to TRBJ2-3; 8 bases are shared with TRBD1. The CDR3 runs 14 residues. Germline V gene data show CDR1 as SNHLY and CDR2 as FYNNEI. The V and J ends lost 10 bases and 4 bases, in that order; junction bases with no gene match: 10. This CDR3 is CATNSRGLADTQYF. The CDR3 DNA sequence: TGTGCCACCAATTCCAGGGGGCTAGCAGATACGCAGTATTTT.

The chain employs TRBV5-1 and TRBJ1-1, with a tentative D call TRBD1 (6 bases). V lost 4 bases and J lost 5, with 18 bases in between. The CDR3 is 15 residues long. Germline CDR1 is SGHRS and CDR2 is YFSETQ. The CDR3 loop reads CASSEGRGAWTEAFF. The CDR3, as DNA: TGCGCCAGCAGCGAAGGGAGGGGGGCATGGACTGAAGCTTTCTTT.

V is TRBV19 and J is TRBJ1-6; TRBD1 matches at 8 bases. V lost 1 base to trimming and J lost 7 bases; unmatched junction nucleotides: 0. There are 14 residues in the CDR3. Germline values: CDR1 LNHDA, CDR2 SQIVND (reference sequence). DNA for the CDR3: TGTGCCAGTAGTATAGGACAGGGGAATTCACCCCTCCACTTT. This codes for CASSIGQGNSPLHF. Looking up the rest from reference TRBV19 and TRBJ1-6 gives the full variable domain: DGGITQSPKYLFRKEGQNVTLSCEQNLNHDAMYWYRQDPGQGLRLIYYSQIVNDFQKGDIAEGYSVSREKKESFPLTVTSAQKNPTAFYLCASSIGQGNSPLHFGNGTRLTVT.

This clone showed up just a few times. This chain connects TRBV5-4 to TRBJ2-5; 8 nucleotides align to TRBD2. Trimming took 4 bases from V and 1 from J; bases not matched to a gene: 3. In germline, CDR1 is SGHNT, CDR2 YYREEE (reference sequence). The CDR3 is 14 residues long. The CDR3 bases are TGTGCCAGCAGCCCGGGGACTAGCCAAGAGACCCAGTACTTC. Its translation: CASSPGTSQETQYF.

This clone was recorded only once. This sequence joins TRBV12-5 and TRBJ2-3, with 9 nucleotides matching TRBD1. The CDR3 runs to 17 residues. CDR1 and CDR2 from the germline V gene are LGHNT and FRNRAP. Unmatched junction bases numbered 15, after V lost 5 bases and J lost 6 bases. The CDR3 spells CASGPGKSGQGSDTQYF. CDR3 nucleotides: TGTGCTAGTGGTCCAGGAAAATCGGGACAGGGAAGTGATACGCAGTATTTT. The variable domain in full, with the rest retrieved from reference TRBV12-5 and TRBJ2-3, is DARVTQTPRHKVTEMGQEVTMRCQPILGHNTVFWYRQTMMQGLELLAYFRNRAPLDDSGMPKDRFSAEMPDATLATLKIQPSEPRDSAVYFCASGPGKSGQGSDTQYFGPGTRLTVL.

J is TRBJ1-5 and V is TRBV28, with D possibly being TRBD1 (5 bases). This CDR3 comprises 16 residues. The germline V and J ends were trimmed by 2 bases and 5 bases, with 16 bases remaining between them. Germline V gene sequence: CDR1 MDHEN, CDR2 SYDVKM. The CDR3 DNA reads TGTGCCAGCAGTTTAACTGGTAGGGGCAGGGATCAGCCCCAGCATTTT. Protein product: CASSLTGRGRDQPQHF.

As for this clone: Since the CDR3 does not end with the conserved phenylalanine or tryptophan, this likely comes from a read error. The rearrangement joins TRBV5-4 to TRBJ1-2, with D perhaps matching TRBD1 (5 bases). CDR1 SGHNT and CDR2 YYREEE come from the germline V gene (reference sequence). Trimming cost V 0 bases and J 5 bases, with 14 bases left between them. This CDR3 has 15 residues. CDR3 loop: CASSLARVRGYGYTL. For the CDR3, the DNA is TGTGCCAGCAGCTTGGCGAGGGTCCGGGGGTATGGCTACACCCTC.